This T cell receptor (beta chain) comes out of a study of shared clonotypes between healthy human individuals. Study as a whole: Each donor contributed plates that comprised three CD4 naive, three CD4 memory, two CD8 naive and one CD8 memory. Findings and limits, study-wide: Blood alone was sampled, and tissue repertoires likely differ.

Looked up from germline, CDR1 is SEHNR and CDR2 is FQNEAQ (reference sequence). V lost 9 bases, J lost 3 bases, and 10 bases stayed unmatched. The CDR3 length is 15 residues. The investigators split CD4+ cells into a CD45RA+ naive subset and a CD45RA-negative memory subset. This clone occurred once. Its specificity is not known. In the authors' workflow: Filtering was not the same, since immunoSEQ gave junction-only sequences without quality scores. Sequencing used immunoSEQ multiplex PCR; TCRdb keeps in-frame clones, though not all of them. The V and J calls and the clone size are those of that table, but D and trimming were determined from the DNA. The sample has millions of clones; roughly 95% are singletons.

This sequence was found in a man younger than 30 in good health. The chain recombines TRBV7-9 with TRBJ2-3; TRBD1 matches at 9 bases. Input material: naive CD4+ T cells sorted from blood. Subset indicated: CD45RA+ positively selected. The CDR3 nucleotides are TGTGCCAGTCAATATGGGACAGGGACTACAGATACGCAGTATTTT. Its translation: CASQYGTGTTDTQYF.